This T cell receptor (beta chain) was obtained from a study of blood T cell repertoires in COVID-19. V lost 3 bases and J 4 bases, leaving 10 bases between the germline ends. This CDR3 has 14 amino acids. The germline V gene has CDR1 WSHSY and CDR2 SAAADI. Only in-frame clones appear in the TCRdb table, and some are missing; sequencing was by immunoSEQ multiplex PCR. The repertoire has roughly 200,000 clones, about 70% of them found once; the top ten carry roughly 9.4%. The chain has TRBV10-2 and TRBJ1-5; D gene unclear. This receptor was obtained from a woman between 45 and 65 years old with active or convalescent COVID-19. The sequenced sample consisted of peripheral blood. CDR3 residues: CASSDRPTNQPQHF. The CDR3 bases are TGCGCCAGCAGTGATCGGCCGACAAATCAGCCCCAGCATTTT.